The T cell receptor beta chain described here comes from a study of T-cell reconstitution after alpha-beta-depleted transplantation in children. Using unique molecular identifiers, the investigators prepared the TCRbeta library. From the PCR reads, TCRdb called clonotypes with MiXCR, one entry per CDR3 protein. Among 200,000 to 300,000 distinct CDR3 sequences listed, 12% were seen once. This CDR3 contains 16 residues. Germline CDR1 and CDR2: MRHNA and SNTAGT. Trimming at V came to 6 bases and at J to 6 bases, leaving 10 bases not matched to a gene. This TCR was recovered from a human donor who donated a stem cell graft to a child with acute lymphoblastic leukemia. The chain links TRBV6-4 to TRBJ2-1, with 11 nucleotides matching TRBD2. The input for sequencing was PBMCs from the stem cell graft donor, taken from the stem cell graft. DNA of the CDR3: TGTGCCAGCAGCCTGACCGAACTAGCGGGGGTCAATGAGCAGTTCTTC. Protein product: CASSLTELAGVNEQFF.